This record looks at one T cell receptor beta chain sequence and its context. Its antigen is unidentified. With V trimmed by 2 bases and J by 3 bases, 5 bases remained unmatched. Germline lookup yields CDR1 SGHRS and CDR2 YFSETQ. CDR3 length equals 14 residues. This specimen belongs to a study of Ad26.COV2.S vaccination and SARS-CoV-2 variants. Study as a whole: Ad26.COV2.S was injected intramuscularly once or twice, 56 days apart.

Study observations and caveats: It was reported that spike-specific CD8+ and CD4+ T cell responses were substantially broad after vaccination. Vaccinees and placebo recipients showed similar non-spike TCR breadth.

Treatment described: 15 to 20 received Ad26.COV2.S at low or high dose, single or two shots; 5 received placebo; per-sample allocation not given. The study sampled participants on day 63 after the first vaccine or placebo injection. Spike of the Wuhan-strain SARS-CoV-2 was expressed by an Ad26 vector, which formed the vaccine. Sequencing was performed with immunoSEQ multiplex PCR; in TCRdb, only in-frame clones are kept and a portion is missing. The profile shows hundreds of thousands of clones, around 89% of them singletons. The receptor was derived from a person aged 18-60 years who received the Ad26.COV2.S COVID-19 vaccine or a placebo. Here the sequenced sample was peripheral blood, taken in a trial of Ad26.COV2.S vaccine versus placebo. The V call is TRBV5-1, the J call TRBJ2-7, with 7 nucleotides matching TRBD1. CDR3 DNA sequence: TGCGCCAGCAGCTTCGGTACAGGGGTCTACGAGCAGTACTTC. It codes for CASSFGTGVYEQYF.